These 29 T cell receptor beta chains came from one sample sequenced in a study of T cells after yellow fever vaccination. TCRdb analysed the 5' RACE reads with MiXCR anew, one entry per CDR3 protein. The profile shows about 430,000 distinct CDR3 sequences, 18% of them singletons. The sequencing here drew on PBMCs, taken before the yellow fever booster vaccination. These receptors came from a young man who received the YFV17D yellow fever vaccine.

This clonotype came up a few times. This sequence joins TRBV6-5 and TRBJ1-2; D uncertain. Germline V gene sequence: CDR1 MNHEY, CDR2 SVGAGI. V was shortened by 0 bases and J by 7 bases, with 21 bases between the two germline ends. This CDR3 comprises 17 residues. The CDR3 loop reads CASSYSPWTDLGSGYTF. In DNA, the CDR3 is TGTGCCAGCAGTTACTCGCCCTGGACGGATCTAGGAAGTGGCTACACCTTC.

This clonotype has a handful of counts. The genes are TRBV20-1 and TRBJ2-1; the D is unclear. CDR1 and CDR2 from the germline V gene are DFQATT and SNEGSKA (reference sequence). This CDR3 is 14 amino acids long. V lost 5 bases to trimming and J lost 0 bases, with 11 bases between them. The CDR3 sequence is CSAPDIPSYNEQFF. CDR3 nucleotides: TGCAGTGCTCCCGACATCCCCTCCTACAATGAGCAGTTCTTC.

V usage is TRBV3-1 and J usage is TRBJ2-1, with TRBD2 identical over 12 bases. J was trimmed by 8 bases and V by 4 bases; bases with no gene match: 6. The CDR3 loop spans 15 amino acids. Germline CDR1 is LGHDT and CDR2 is YNNKEL (reference sequence). In DNA form, the CDR3 reads TGTGCCAGCAGCCTGCTAGCGGGGGGGTTATATGAGCAGTTCTTC. It yields the protein CASSLLAGGLYEQFF.

This clonotype was seen ten or more times. The rearrangement joins TRBV24-1 to TRBJ2-5, with no clear D. This CDR3 contains 14 residues. Trimming cost V 3 bases and J 2 bases, with 9 bases left between them. CDR1 and CDR2 (germline): KGHDR, SFDVKD. In DNA, the CDR3 is TGTGCCACCAGTGATACATCCATACAAGAGACCCAGTACTTC. It is translated as CATSDTSIQETQYF.

This clonotype was picked up a small number of times. This chain joins TRBV7-2 and TRBJ2-5, with TRBD2 matching 7 bases. CDR1 is SGHTA, CDR2 FQGNSA, per germline. The CDR3 length is 13 residues. The V segment lost 6 bases and the J segment 3 bases; nucleotides outside the gene matches: 4. The CDR3 sequence is CASRRGMEETQYF. DNA for the CDR3: TGTGCCAGCAGGCGGGGGATGGAAGAGACCCAGTACTTC.

The chain recombines TRBV7-6 with TRBJ2-5, with unresolved D. This CDR3 contains 15 residues. Germline CDR1 and CDR2: SGHVS and FNYEAQ. The ends were cut back, 6 bases at V and 5 bases at J, with 19 bases in the middle. CDR3 sequence (DNA): TGTGCCAGCAGAGGTTGGACGGAAGAAATTGAGACCCAGTACTTC. This gives the protein CASRGWTEEIETQYF.

The chain joins TRBV24-1 to TRBJ2-2; D assignment may be TRBD1 or TRBD2 (5 bases each). Germline CDR1 and CDR2: KGHDR and SFDVKD. This CDR3 is 18 amino acids long. The germline V and J ends were trimmed by 7 bases and 0 bases, with 20 bases remaining between them. In nucleotides, the CDR3 is TGTGCCACCAGCCACTCACGGGGACGGGGCGCGAACACCGGGGAGCTGTTTTTT. It codes for CATSHSRGRGANTGELFF.

This chain joins TRBV6-2 or TRBV6-3 and TRBJ2-1; D gene uncertain. The CDR3 loop spans 13 amino acids. V lost 0 bases and J 10 bases, leaving 10 bases between the germline ends. Germline lookup yields CDR1 MNHEY and CDR2 SVGEGT. The CDR3 loop reads CASSYSLGWEQFF. CDR3 sequence (DNA): TGTGCCAGCAGTTACTCCCTAGGGTGGGAGCAGTTCTTC.

The rearrangement links TRBV7-2 to TRBJ1-5; TRBD1 matches at 9 bases. Trimming cost V 0 bases and J 3 bases; bases outside gene matches: 3. This CDR3 spans 16 amino acids. Germline CDR1 SGHTA, CDR2 FQGNSA. The CDR3 protein is CASSLAWTGDNQPQHF. The CDR3 DNA follows: TGTGCCAGCAGCTTAGCTTGGACAGGGGACAATCAGCCCCAGCATTTT. Using reference TRBV7-2 and TRBJ1-5 for the parts outside the CDR3, the full variable domain is GAGVSQSPSNKVTEKGKDVELRCDPISGHTALYWYRQSLGQGLEFLIYFQGNSAPDKSGLPSDRFSAERTGGSVSTLTIQRTQQEDSAVYLCASSLAWTGDNQPQHFGDGTRLSIL.

This clonotype appeared a few times. The rearrangement joins TRBV9 to TRBJ1-1; D possibly corresponds to TRBD1 (6 bases). The CDR3 extends over 15 amino acids. V lost 2 bases and J lost 3, with 14 bases in between. Per the germline V gene, CDR1 is SGDLS and CDR2 is YYNGEE. In DNA form, the CDR3 reads TGTGCCAGCAGCGTTCGGGACATTGCTTACACTGAAGCTTTCTTT. Translated, it gives CASSVRDIAYTEAFF.

The chain uses TRBV4-1 and TRBJ2-7, with D perhaps TRBD2 (6 bases). The CDR3 is 16 amino acids. Germline CDR1 and CDR2: MGHRA and YSYEKL. V gave up 4 bases and J gave up 7 bases, with 23 bases separating them. This CDR3 is CASSRTGTLPVFEQYF. The CDR3 DNA reads as TGCGCCAGCAGCCGCACCGGGACTCTCCCCGTCTTTGAGCAGTACTTC.

The genes are TRBV18 and TRBJ1-2; D is uncertain. The CDR3 totals 15 residues. Between the trimmed V and J ends, which lost 6 bases and 4 bases, there was a span of 18 bases. Germline lookup yields CDR1 KGHSH and CDR2 LQKENI. CDR3 protein: CASSPPSKAPYGYTF. In DNA, the CDR3 is TGTGCCAGCTCCCCCCCATCGAAAGCTCCCTATGGCTACACCTTC. Full variable domain (outside the CDR3, taken from reference TRBV18 and TRBJ1-2): NAGVMQNPRHLVRRRGQEARLRCSPMKGHSHVYWYRQLPEEGLKFMVYLQKENIIDESGMPKERFSAEFPKEGPSILRIQQVVRGDSAAYFCASSPPSKAPYGYTFGSGTRLTVV.

This clonotype was observed a few times. The chain links TRBV12-3 or TRBV12-4 to TRBJ1-6, with D possibly being TRBD1 (6 bases). CDR3 size: 14 residues. V lost 4 bases to trimming and J lost 5 bases, with 9 bases between them. CDR3 sequence: CASSSTGDNSPLHF. As DNA, the CDR3 is TGTGCCAGCAGTTCGACAGGTGATAATTCACCCCTCCACTTT.

This sequence joins TRBV28 and TRBJ2-3; no reliable D call. V was shortened by 3 bases and J by 8 bases, with 9 bases between the two germline ends. The CDR3 consists of 12 residues. CDR1 is MDHEN and CDR2 is SYDVKM in the germline V gene. The CDR3 bases are TGTGCCAGCAGTTTCACGACGGCTACGCAGTATTTT. It encodes CASSFTTATQYF.

The rearrangement uses TRBV5-5 and TRBJ2-4, with 11 bases lining up with TRBD1. This CDR3 region has 15 residues. Trimming removed 2 bases from V and 6 bases from J; junction bases left unmatched: 4. CDR1 and CDR2 from the germline V gene are SGHKS and YYEKEE (reference sequence). The CDR3 DNA reads TGTGCCAGCAGCTTCGGCGGGACAGGGGGAAACATTCAGTACTTC. It encodes CASSFGGTGGNIQYF.

The rearrangement uses TRBV9 and TRBJ1-6, with D perhaps matching TRBD1 (5 bases). Germline values: CDR1 SGDLS, CDR2 YYNGEE. The CDR3 covers 13 residues. The ends were cut back, 4 bases at V and 9 bases at J, with 11 bases in the middle. The CDR3 DNA reads TGTGCCAGCAGCCTCCGGACATCTTCACCCCTCCACTTT. This encodes CASSLRTSSPLHF.

This clonotype has just a few counts. The rearrangement uses TRBV6-2 or TRBV6-3 and TRBJ2-1; 7 bases align to TRBD2. V lost 4 bases and J lost 3; bases outside the gene matches: 6. Germline CDR1 reads MNHEY; CDR2 reads SVGEGT. The CDR3 has 15 amino acids. In nucleotides, the CDR3 is TGTGCCAGCAGTTGGCTGGGGGGGATCTACAATGAGCAGTTCTTC. This encodes CASSWLGGIYNEQFF.

The chain employs TRBV5-1 and TRBJ2-2; D may match TRBD1 or TRBD2 (6 bases each). V was shortened by 5 bases and J by 14 bases, with 19 bases between the two germline ends. In germline, CDR1 is SGHRS, CDR2 YFSETQ. The CDR3 has 13 residues. CDR3 protein: CASSFVPGDILFF. CDR3 in DNA: TGCGCCAGCAGTTTCGTCCCGGGGGACATCCTGTTTTTT.

This chain links TRBV5-6 with TRBJ2-7; D gene ambiguous. The germline V gene has CDR1 SGHDT and CDR2 YYEEEE. Trimming pared 3 bases from V and 1 base from J, leaving 5 bases between. The CDR3 runs 12 residues. In nucleotides, the CDR3 is TGTGCCAGCAGCTCCCAATCCTACGAGCAGTACGTC. Protein sequence: CASSSQSYEQYV.

This clonotype was seen repeatedly, ten times or more. This chain joins TRBV4-2 and TRBJ1-5; no firm D call. Germline-derived CDR1 and CDR2 are LGHNA and YNFKEQ. The V gene lost 0 bases and the J gene lost 5 bases, with 2 bases spanning the gap. This CDR3 is 12 amino acids long. The CDR3 nucleotides are TGTGCCAGCAGCCAAGAAGATCAGCCCCAGCATTTT. This codes for CASSQEDQPQHF.

This clonotype was detected only a few times. The gene calls are TRBV6-5 and TRBJ1-5; tentatively, D is TRBD1 (5 bases). V was clipped by 2 bases and J by 5 bases, with 13 bases between them. There are 15 residues in the CDR3. Per the germline V gene, CDR1 is MNHEY and CDR2 is SVGAGI. The CDR3 nucleotides read TGTGCCAGCAGTTACGCCGGGGGTAGTCATCAGCCCCAGCATTTT. Protein: CASSYAGGSHQPQHF.

The CDR3 reads CASSYGIDGNEAFF. Written as DNA, the CDR3 is TGTGCCAGCAGTTACGGTATCGACGGGAATGAAGCTTTCTTT. The chain employs TRBV6-5 and TRBJ1-1; unclear D gene. The CDR3 consists of 14 residues. Germline V gives CDR1 MNHEY, CDR2 SVGAGI. V was pared by 2 bases and J by 7 bases, with 14 bases between.

J is TRBJ2-4 and V is TRBV12-3 or TRBV12-4; unclear D gene. The CDR3 extends over 13 amino acids. The V end lost 5 bases, the J end lost 12 bases, and 17 bases lay between the germline ends. CDR3 coding DNA: TGTGCCAGCAGTCCTACCCCCGGAGTACGTCAGTACTTC. This codes for CASSPTPGVRQYF.

This clonotype was observed a few times. The chain has TRBV12-3 or TRBV12-4 and TRBJ1-4, with D unclear. V was trimmed by 3 bases and J by 0 bases, leaving 14 bases between them. CDR3 size: 17 residues. The CDR3 region has the DNA TGTGCCAGCAGTTTCACCGAGGTCGGTCCAACTAATGAAAAACTGTTTTTT. The encoded protein is CASSFTEVGPTNEKLFF.

In its sample, this clonotype was seen many times. The rearrangement uses TRBV7-3 and TRBJ2-3; the D gene is possibly TRBD2 (6 bases). Germline loops: CDR1 SGHTA, CDR2 FQGTGA. V lost 1 base, J lost 1 base, and 24 bases lay in between. The CDR3 spans 20 residues. The CDR3 here is CASSLRRQRNPWGGTDTQYF. The CDR3 bases are TGTGCCAGCAGCTTAAGAAGGCAGCGGAATCCTTGGGGGGGCACAGATACGCAGTATTTT. Full variable domain (remainder filled in from reference TRBV7-3 and TRBJ2-3): GAGVSQTPSNKVTEKGKYVELRCDPISGHTALYWYRQSLGQGPEFLIYFQGTGAADDSGLPNDRFFAVRPEGSVSTLKIQRTERGDSAVYLCASSLRRQRNPWGGTDTQYFGPGTRLTVL.

This clonotype turned up a few times. V gene TRBV29-1 combines with J gene TRBJ2-2; no definite D call. Looked up from germline, CDR1 is SQVTM and CDR2 is ANQGSEA. Trimming pared 7 bases from V and 2 bases from J, leaving 17 bases between. This CDR3 contains 15 residues. In nucleotides, the CDR3 is TGCAGCGCTAACCCCAAGGGATCCAACACCGGGGAGCTGTTTTTT. Translated, it gives CSANPKGSNTGELFF.

This chain links TRBV6-2 or TRBV6-3 with TRBJ2-7; 11 nucleotides agree with TRBD1. CDR3 length: 15 amino acids. V gave up 7 bases and J gave up 4 bases; unmatched junction bases: 9. CDR1 MNHEY and CDR2 SVGEGT come from the germline V gene. The CDR3 nucleotides are TGTGCCAGCACCAAGGCGGGACAGGGGGTTTACGAGCAGTACTTC. Protein: CASTKAGQGVYEQYF.

This clonotype was detected a few times. The chain couples TRBV6-5 to TRBJ2-3; D remains ambiguous. Germline lookup yields CDR1 MNHEY and CDR2 SVGAGI. CDR3 length: 17 residues. Between the trimmed V and J ends, which lost 0 bases and 0 bases, there was a span of 13 bases. Written as DNA, the CDR3 is TGTGCCAGCAGTTACTCGGCATTTCTGGACAGCACAGATACGCAGTATTTT. Translating it yields CASSYSAFLDSTDTQYF.

This clonotype was counted between two and nine times. The gene calls are TRBV7-2 and TRBJ1-5; unclear D gene. V shed 6 bases and J shed 6 bases, with 9 bases lying between them. The V gene's germline CDR1 is SGHTA and CDR2 FQGNSA. The CDR3 sequence is 12 residues long. Here the CDR3 reads CASSQSAQPQHF. CDR3 bases: TGTGCCAGCAGTCAAAGCGCTCAGCCCCAGCATTTT.